Below are 32 T cell receptor beta chains sequenced from a single sample in a study of blood T cells in healthy people across ages. A second PCR of roughly 7 to 11 cycles used a sample-barcoded 5' primer and a J-beta primer mix. TCRdb itself ran the 5' RACE reads through MiXCR, one entry per CDR3 protein. The data contain some 1.6 million distinct CDR3 sequences, 30% to 40% of them seen just once; the ten biggest clones take up roughly 10%. Material for sequencing was blood. The source of these receptors is a woman in her twenties or thirties in good health.

The chain carries TRBV27 and TRBJ1-2, with TRBD1 as a possible D gene (5 bases). The CDR3 has 15 amino acids. CDR1 MNHEY and CDR2 SMNVEV come from the germline V gene (reference sequence). Trimming shortened V by 3 bases and J by 1 base, and 12 bases separated the two germline ends. The CDR3 DNA sequence: TGTGCCAGCAGTTTCAGGGATAACTATAACTATGGCTACACCTTC. The encoded protein is CASSFRDNYNYGYTF.

The rearrangement uses TRBV20-1 and TRBJ1-1; TRBD1 is a possible D gene (5 bases). Trimming pared 6 bases from V and 6 bases from J, leaving 20 bases between. Germline CDR1 reads DFQATT; CDR2 reads SNEGSKA (reference sequence). CDR3 length: 14 residues. The CDR3 DNA follows: TGCAGTGCCAAAGCGGGGGGAGGTGGCGCTGAAGCTTTCTTT. Protein product: CSAKAGGGGAEAFF.

The rearrangement uses TRBV2 and TRBJ2-1; D possibly corresponds to TRBD2 (6 bases). V lost 2 bases, J lost 8 bases, and 19 bases lay in between. The length of the CDR3 is 16 residues. CDR1 SNHLY and CDR2 FYNNEI come from the germline V gene. In DNA, the CDR3 is TGTGCCAGCAGTGAACGGGAGACTAGAAAGTCGGATGAGCAGTTCTTC. The encoded protein is CASSERETRKSDEQFF.

This chain uses TRBV2 with TRBJ2-1; D not resolved. The CDR3 is made up of 12 amino acids. V lost 3 bases and J lost 10, with 10 bases in between. CDR1 SNHLY and CDR2 FYNNEI come from the germline V gene. This chain's CDR3 is CASSDSFREQFF. The CDR3, as DNA: TGTGCCAGCAGTGACAGTTTCCGGGAGCAGTTCTTC.

The chain uses TRBV24-1 and TRBJ2-1; 8 bases agree with TRBD2. With 4 bases clipped from V and 7 bases from J, the junction kept 8 bases outside the gene matches. Germline V gives CDR1 KGHDR, CDR2 SFDVKD. The CDR3 has 15 amino acids. The CDR3 bases are TGTGCCACCAGTGAGTCAGCGGGAGAGTGGAATGAGCAGTTCTTC. Protein product: CATSESAGEWNEQFF.

The rearrangement uses TRBV20-1 and TRBJ1-2, with no clear D. The V gene's germline CDR1 is DFQATT and CDR2 SNEGSKA (reference sequence). The V and J ends lost 0 bases and 4 bases respectively, with 15 bases between them. The CDR3 has 15 residues. The CDR3 reads CSARDRGGRAYGYTF. The DNA of the CDR3 is TGCAGTGCTAGAGATCGTGGCGGCCGGGCCTATGGCTACACCTTC.

A word on this clonotype: One end of the junction is discordant with germline, which a read error may explain. The rearrangement uses TRBV7-2 and TRBJ2-1; TRBD2 aligns across 8 bases. Germline values: CDR1 SGHTA, CDR2 FQGNSA. CDR3 length: 14 residues. CDR3: CASSFTSGHNGQFF. The CDR3 DNA reads as TGTGCCAGCAGCTTCACTAGCGGACACAATGGGCAGTTCTTC.

V is TRBV12-3 or TRBV12-4 and J is TRBJ2-3; 8 nucleotides line up with TRBD2. Trimming cost V 3 bases and J 2 bases; bases outside gene matches: 7. The CDR3 is made up of 16 amino acids. Here the CDR3 reads CASSFRAGALTDTQYF. DNA for the CDR3: TGTGCCAGCAGTTTCAGAGCGGGGGCCCTCACAGATACGCAGTATTTT.

The chain is built from TRBV2 and TRBJ2-3; TRBD2 matches 15 bases. V was clipped by 6 bases and J by 3 bases; unmatched bases: 7. The CDR3 runs to 17 residues. CDR1 is SNHLY, CDR2 FYNNEI, per germline. CDR3 nucleotide sequence: TGTGCCAGCAGCTTCGACGGGACTAGCGGGAGGACAGATACGCAGTATTTT. This codes for CASSFDGTSGRTDTQYF.

The chain combines TRBV6-6 with TRBJ1-4, with D possibly matching TRBD1 (6 bases). CDR1 and CDR2 (germline): MNHNY, SVGAGI (reference sequence). The CDR3 is 15 residues long. With 0 bases removed from V and 8 bases from J, the gap between germline ends came to 13 bases. CDR3 protein: CASSYSGRGKEKLFF. CDR3 DNA sequence: TGTGCCAGCAGTTACTCAGGCAGGGGCAAAGAAAAACTGTTTTTT.

On this clonotype: This may stem from a read error, because a much larger clone lies one nucleotide away. The chain uses TRBV4-1 and TRBJ2-7; D gene ambiguous. The germline gives CDR1 MGHRA, CDR2 YSYEKL. This CDR3 is 13 amino acids long. The CDR3, as DNA: TGCGCCAGCAGCCAAGTAAAGTCCTACGGGCAGTACTTC. Encoded protein: CASSQVKSYGQYF.

This clonotype turned up a few times. This rearrangement joins TRBV7-9 to TRBJ2-5; D ambiguous. The CDR3 runs 11 residues. V was shortened by 5 bases and J by 12 bases, with 13 bases between the two germline ends. Germline values: CDR1 SEHNR, CDR2 FQNEAQ (reference sequence). The CDR3 protein is CASSLGSSEYF. The CDR3 bases are TGTGCCAGCAGCCTGGGCAGCTCGGAGTACTTC. The full variable domain, with the rest looked up from reference TRBV7-9 and TRBJ2-5, is DTGVSQNPRHKITKRGQNVTFRCDPISEHNRLYWYRQTLGQGPEFLTYFQNEAQLEKSRLLSDRFSAERPKGSFSTLEIQRTEQGDSAMYLCASSLGSSEYFGPGTRLLVL.

The chain carries TRBV4-2 and TRBJ1-2; D might be TRBD1 (5 bases). Germline assignment: CDR1 LGHNA and CDR2 YNFKEQ. V lost 3 bases to trimming and J lost 8 bases, with 25 bases between them. This CDR3 contains 17 residues. CDR3 loop: CASSHVSRVSGAGGYTF. The CDR3 DNA reads as TGTGCCAGCAGCCATGTCAGCAGGGTCTCGGGTGCGGGAGGCTACACCTTC.

This chain uses TRBV27 with TRBJ2-1; D gene uncertain. V lost 7 bases and J lost 1, with 14 bases in between. Germline V gene data show CDR1 as MNHEY and CDR2 as SMNVEV (reference sequence). This CDR3 has 15 residues. CDR3 amino acids: CASKDIRISYNEQFF. The CDR3 nucleotides are TGTGCCAGCAAAGACATCAGGATTTCCTACAATGAGCAGTTCTTC.

There are a few counts of this clonotype. The chain uses TRBV12-3 or TRBV12-4 and TRBJ2-5; D is perhaps TRBD1 or TRBD2 (7 bases each). Judging by the DNA end, TRBJ2-7 fits better; the J call may be wrong. CDR3 size: 14 residues. CDR3 sequence: CASSFIRGGYEQYF. The CDR3 DNA reads TGTGCCAGCAGTTTTATCAGGGGGGGATACGAGCAGTACTTC.

The chain uses TRBV6-5 and TRBJ2-5; perhaps TRBD2 as D (5 bases). With 6 bases removed from V and 4 bases from J, the gap between germline ends came to 9 bases. CDR3 size: 12 residues. Germline V gene data show CDR1 as MNHEY and CDR2 as SVGAGI. In nucleotides, the CDR3 is TGTGCCAGCAGGGCGGGCCCAGAGACCCAGTACTTC. Residues: CASRAGPETQYF.

This clonotype was counted many times. V usage is TRBV18 and J usage is TRBJ1-2; a possible D gene is TRBD1 (5 bases). This CDR3 comprises 14 residues. Looked up from germline, CDR1 is KGHSH and CDR2 is LQKENI. Trimming stripped 0 bases from V and 6 bases from J, with 11 bases between. This CDR3 reads CASSPPGDWHGYTF. CDR3 DNA: TGTGCCAGCTCACCACCTGGGGACTGGCATGGCTACACCTTC.

The genes are TRBV7-2 and TRBJ1-3; D may be TRBD1 (5 bases). This CDR3 region has 16 residues. The V and J ends lost 5 bases and 0 bases respectively, with 14 bases between them. Germline values: CDR1 SGHTA, CDR2 FQGNSA. The CDR3 sequence is CASSLRPGPSGNTIYF. The CDR3 coding sequence is TGTGCCAGCAGCCTCAGACCGGGACCCTCTGGAAACACCATATATTTT. The full variable domain, completed using reference TRBV7-2 and TRBJ1-3, is GAGVSQSPSNKVTEKGKDVELRCDPISGHTALYWYRQSLGQGLEFLIYFQGNSAPDKSGLPSDRFSAERTGGSVSTLTIQRTQQEDSAVYLCASSLRPGPSGNTIYFGEGSWLTVV.

Only a few counts were recorded for this clonotype. The chain recombines TRBV7-9 with TRBJ2-3; D is tentatively TRBD1 or TRBD2 (5 bases each). The CDR3 spans 13 residues. Trimming took off 11 bases at V and 6 bases at J, with 18 bases between the two ends. Per germline, CDR1 SEHNR and CDR2 FQNEAQ (reference sequence). The CDR3 loop reads CAAEGDVGDTQYF. In nucleotides, the CDR3 is TGTGCCGCGGAAGGGGACGTAGGTGATACGCAGTATTTT. Drawing the rest from reference TRBV7-9 and TRBJ2-3, the complete variable domain is DTGVSQNPRHKITKRGQNVTFRCDPISEHNRLYWYRQTLGQGPEFLTYFQNEAQLEKSRLLSDRFSAERPKGSFSTLEIQRTEQGDSAMYLCAAEGDVGDTQYFGPGTRLTVL.

The chain links TRBV6-5 to TRBJ2-1; possible D gene TRBD2, 6 bases. CDR1 is MNHEY, CDR2 SVGAGI, per germline. The CDR3 length is 17 residues. Trimming pared 0 bases from V and 4 bases from J, leaving 16 bases between. The CDR3 reads CASSYSVSGLFYNEQFF. CDR3 nucleotides: TGTGCCAGCAGTTACTCGGTTAGCGGCCTATTTTACAATGAGCAGTTCTTC.

This clonotype was counted ten times or more. The chain recombines TRBV20-1 with TRBJ2-1; D remains unclear. There are 16 residues in the CDR3. Germline CDR1 is DFQATT and CDR2 is SNEGSKA (reference sequence). Trimming left V 3 bases short and J 3 bases short, with 18 bases between. CDR3 nucleotides: TGCAGTGCTAGGGCCACCCTTAGCCGGCACTACAATGAGCAGTTCTTC. Amino acid sequence: CSARATLSRHYNEQFF.

The chain employs TRBV10-3 and TRBJ2-1, with D uncertain. CDR1 and CDR2 (germline): ENHRY, SYGVKD. The CDR3 sequence is 15 residues long. V was clipped by 7 bases and J by 0 bases, with 13 bases between them. CDR3 DNA sequence: TGTGCCATCACCGAGACACAGAACTCCTACAATGAGCAGTTCTTC. This encodes CAITETQNSYNEQFF.

V gene TRBV6-1 combines with J gene TRBJ2-3; 11 bases match TRBD1. This CDR3 has 15 amino acids. The ends lost 10 bases at V and 4 bases at J; junction bases unmatched: 10. The germline CDR1 and CDR2 sequences are MNHNS and SASEGT. CDR3 sequence (DNA): TGTGCCATCACGGGGACAGGGGGGTTCGCAGATACGCAGTATTTT. It encodes CAITGTGGFADTQYF.

V is TRBV12-3 or TRBV12-4 and J is TRBJ1-1; D uncertain. Trimming stripped 5 bases from V and 4 bases from J, with 14 bases between. The CDR3 loop spans 14 amino acids. CDR3 loop: CASSTGRQLTEAFF. The CDR3, as DNA: TGTGCCAGCAGTACCGGTCGTCAACTCACTGAAGCTTTCTTT.

This clonotype was recorded many times. The chain couples TRBV29-1 to TRBJ2-3; the D is unclear. The V and J ends lost 4 bases and 2 bases respectively, with 7 bases between them. From germline, CDR1 is SQVTM and CDR2 ANQGSEA. There are 12 residues in the CDR3. The CDR3 sequence is CSVGGFTDTQYF. As DNA, the CDR3 is TGCAGCGTTGGAGGCTTCACAGATACGCAGTATTTT.

This chain uses TRBV28 with TRBJ2-7, with D possibly being TRBD1 (6 bases). From germline, CDR1 is MDHEN and CDR2 SYDVKM. The CDR3 length is 14 residues. The V and J ends lost 7 bases and 2 bases respectively, with 15 bases between them. The CDR3 bases are TGTGCCAGCACCCCCTGGGACACCCCCTACGAGCAGTACTTC. It translates to CASTPWDTPYEQYF.

CDR3 DNA sequence: TGTGCCAGCAATCCAGACAGTAGCGTGTCACCCCTCCACTTT. This codes for CASNPDSSVSPLHF. The chain recombines TRBV2 with TRBJ1-6; D possibly corresponds to TRBD1 (5 bases). Per the germline V gene, CDR1 is SNHLY and CDR2 is FYNNEI. With 7 bases removed from V and 10 bases from J, the gap between germline ends came to 17 bases. The length of the CDR3 is 14 residues.

The table lists this clonotype with a count of one. The V gene is TRBV28, the J gene TRBJ2-2, with D possibly matching TRBD1 (6 bases). The CDR3 covers 15 residues. V was pared by 5 bases and J by 2 bases, with 12 bases between. Per the germline V gene, CDR1 is MDHEN and CDR2 is SYDVKM. CDR3 bases: TGTGCCAGCAGTGTCGGGACACACAACACCGGGGAGCTGTTTTTT. This gives the protein CASSVGTHNTGELFF.

The chain has TRBV27 and TRBJ2-2; D tentatively fits TRBD1 or TRBD2 (6 bases each). The V gene lost 5 bases and the J gene lost 7 bases, with 11 bases spanning the gap. This CDR3 has 13 residues. Germline V gene lookup returns CDR1 MNHEY and CDR2 SMNVEV (reference sequence). For the CDR3, the DNA is TGTGCCAGCAGTCCCCGGGGGCACGGGGAGCTGTTTTTT. It encodes CASSPRGHGELFF.

This clonotype was counted only a few times. The V and J genes are TRBV11-2 and TRBJ2-1; TRBD1 matches at 7 bases. The CDR3 is 19 residues long. The germline CDR1 and CDR2 sequences are SGHAT and FQNNGV. V lost 5 bases to trimming and J lost 12 bases; unmatched junction nucleotides: 28. CDR3 amino acids: CASSRTGRSTRVDLQGQFF. In nucleotides, the CDR3 is TGTGCCAGCAGCCGGACAGGCCGTTCCACTAGGGTTGACCTACAAGGGCAGTTCTTC.

This clonotype came up a few times. This chain uses TRBV6-2 or TRBV6-3 with TRBJ2-7; TRBD2 matches 11 bases. This CDR3 is 16 amino acids long. The V segment lost 2 bases and the J segment 2 bases; nucleotides outside the gene matches: 5. Germline V lookup: CDR1 MNHEY, CDR2 SVGEGT. This CDR3 reads CASSYVLAGVPYEQYF. The DNA of the CDR3 is TGTGCCAGCAGTTACGTACTAGCGGGGGTTCCCTACGAGCAGTACTTC.

J is TRBJ2-7 and V is TRBV28; TRBD2 might be the D (7 bases). Deletions cut 8 bases from V and 3 bases from J, with 17 bases between. The CDR3 sequence is 14 residues long. Germline loops: CDR1 MDHEN, CDR2 SYDVKM. The chain's CDR3 is CASATIRGGYEQYF. The CDR3 DNA follows: TGTGCCAGCGCCACCATTAGGGGGGGCTACGAGCAGTACTTC.